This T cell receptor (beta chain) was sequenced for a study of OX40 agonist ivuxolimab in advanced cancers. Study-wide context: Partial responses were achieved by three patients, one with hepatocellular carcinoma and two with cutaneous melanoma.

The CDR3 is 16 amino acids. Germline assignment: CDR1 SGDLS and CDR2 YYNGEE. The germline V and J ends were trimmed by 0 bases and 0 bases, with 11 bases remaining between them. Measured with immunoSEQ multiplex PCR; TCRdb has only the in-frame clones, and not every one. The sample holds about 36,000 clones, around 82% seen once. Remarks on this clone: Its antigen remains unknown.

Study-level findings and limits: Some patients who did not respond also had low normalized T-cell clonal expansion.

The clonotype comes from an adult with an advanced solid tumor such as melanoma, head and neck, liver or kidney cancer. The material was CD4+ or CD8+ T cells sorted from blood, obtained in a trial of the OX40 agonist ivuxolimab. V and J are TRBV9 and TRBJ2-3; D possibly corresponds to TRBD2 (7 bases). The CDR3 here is CASSVEGGTSTDTQYF. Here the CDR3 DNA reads TGTGCCAGCAGCGTAGAGGGGGGGACAAGCACAGATACGCAGTATTTT.